The T cell receptor beta chain described here comes from a study of blood T cells in healthy people across ages. Study context: In model experiments, template switching was able to capture about one barcoded beta molecule for every two T cells that were present. Whole-study findings and limits: TCR beta diversity correlated strongly with naive T cell percentage. With age, beta diversity per million T cells declined roughly linearly, significantly by 30 to 50.

Sample-barcoded 5' priming and a J-beta primer mix drove a second PCR of about 7 to 11 cycles. Every cDNA was tagged by a template-switch adaptor with 12 random nucleotides. TCRdb re-derived calls from the 5' RACE reads in MiXCR, one entry per CDR3 protein. The sample holds approximately 940,000 distinct CDR3 sequences; roughly 48% are singletons and the top ten take 10% to 15%. CDR1 is LGHDT and CDR2 is YNNKEL in the germline V gene (reference sequence). This CDR3 is built from 12 residues. Between the trimmed V and J ends, which lost 4 bases and 6 bases, there was a span of 6 bases. This clonotype was detected only a few times. What it binds is unknown.

This clonotype was sampled from a man aged 30-40 years in good health. V is TRBV3-1 and J is TRBJ2-2, with D possibly TRBD2 on 5 matching bases. The material sequenced was blood. This CDR3 reads CASSPRAGELFF. CDR3 in DNA: TGTGCCAGCAGCCCGCGGGCCGGGGAGCTGTTTTTT.